This T cell receptor beta chain originates from a study of T cell repertoires in cytomegalovirus infection. Overall study: It was the public TCR beta signatures that indicated both CMV infection and matching HLA type.

Each CDR3 protein gets one entry after TCRdb re-called the reads with MiXCR. The sample has approximately 160,000 distinct CDR3 sequences; approximately 17% are singletons. This CDR3 is built from 13 residues. V lost 5 bases and J lost 7; bases outside the gene matches: 3. Germline CDR1 MNHEY, CDR2 SMNVEV (reference sequence). Study observations and caveats: CMV carriers with the relevant HLA were identified by cumulative public TCR beta family frequency. Dominating the ex vivo response were TCR beta clonotypes that were CMV-specific and HLA-C-restricted.

As concerns this clonotype: Its antigen is not identified.

The gene calls are TRBV27 and TRBJ1-4; 8 bases line up with TRBD1. Material for sequencing was CD8+ T cells from PBMCs. The clonotype comes from a human donor in good health (CMV status not recorded). Some clones in this sample may be carry-over from other donors' samples. The chain's CDR3 is CASSQGAREKLFF. In nucleotides, the CDR3 is TGTGCCAGCAGTCAGGGGGCACGTGAAAAACTGTTTTTT. The full variable domain, completed using reference TRBV27 and TRBJ1-4, is EAQVTQNPRYLITVTGKKLTVTCSQNMNHEYMSWYRQDPGLGLRQIYYSMNVEVTDKGDVPEGYKVSRKEKRNFPLILESPSPNQTSLYFCASSQGAREKLFFGSGTQLSVL.